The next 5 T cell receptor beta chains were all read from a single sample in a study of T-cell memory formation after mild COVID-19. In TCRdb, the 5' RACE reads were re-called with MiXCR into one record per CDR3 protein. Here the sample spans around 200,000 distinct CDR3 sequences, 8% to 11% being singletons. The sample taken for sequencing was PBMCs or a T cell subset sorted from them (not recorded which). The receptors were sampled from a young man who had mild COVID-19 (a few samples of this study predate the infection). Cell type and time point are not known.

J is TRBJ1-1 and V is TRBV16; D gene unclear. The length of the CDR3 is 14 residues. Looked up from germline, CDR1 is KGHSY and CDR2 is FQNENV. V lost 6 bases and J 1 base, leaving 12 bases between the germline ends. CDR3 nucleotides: TGTGCCAGCAGTCCCAGACTTGCGAACACTGAAGCTTTCTTT. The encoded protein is CASSPRLANTEAFF.

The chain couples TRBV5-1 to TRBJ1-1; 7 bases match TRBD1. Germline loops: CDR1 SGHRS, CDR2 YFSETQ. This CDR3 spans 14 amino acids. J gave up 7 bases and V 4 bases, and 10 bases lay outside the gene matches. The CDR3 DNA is TGCGCCAGCAGCCCGCAAACAGGGGTCATTGAAGCTTTCTTT. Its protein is CASSPQTGVIEAFF.

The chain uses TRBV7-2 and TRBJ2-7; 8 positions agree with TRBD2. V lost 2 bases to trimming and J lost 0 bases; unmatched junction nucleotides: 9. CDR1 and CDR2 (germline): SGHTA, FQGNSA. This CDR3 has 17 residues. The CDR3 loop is CASSLSVSGTSSYEQYF. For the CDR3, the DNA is TGTGCCAGCAGCTTATCTGTCTCCGGGACTAGCTCCTACGAGCAGTACTTC.

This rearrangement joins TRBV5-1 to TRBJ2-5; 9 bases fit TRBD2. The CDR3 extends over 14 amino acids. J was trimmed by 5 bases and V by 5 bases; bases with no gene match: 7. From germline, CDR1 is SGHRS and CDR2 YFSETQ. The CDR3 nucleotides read TGCGCCAGCAGTAACCCTAGCGGGGAGGAGACCCAGTACTTC. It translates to CASSNPSGEETQYF.

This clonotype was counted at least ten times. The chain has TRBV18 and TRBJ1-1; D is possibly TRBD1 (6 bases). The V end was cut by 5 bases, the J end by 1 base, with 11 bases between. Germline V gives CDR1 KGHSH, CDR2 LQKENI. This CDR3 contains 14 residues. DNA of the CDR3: TGTGCCAGCTCAGAACAGGGCCCGAACACTGAAGCTTTCTTT. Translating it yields CASSEQGPNTEAFF. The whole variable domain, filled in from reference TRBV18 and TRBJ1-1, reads NAGVMQNPRHLVRRRGQEARLRCSPMKGHSHVYWYRQLPEEGLKFMVYLQKENIIDESGMPKERFSAEFPKEGPSILRIQQVVRGDSAAYFCASSEQGPNTEAFFGQGTRLTVV.